Listed below are T cell receptor beta chains from one sample, sequenced in a study of human T cells and chemical hapten exposure. TCRdb re-called the RACE reads with MiXCR, one entry per CDR3 protein. The table has some 31,000 distinct CDR3 sequences, about 5.5% seen once. Sequenced material: whole blood. The receptors were gathered from a human donor in good health. Some clones in this sample may be carry-over from other donors' samples. Both conserved end residues are part of each CDR3. The D gene is left open where the match is weak. Clone size appears in some rows only: once, few, many, or a class for an expanded clone.

d_gene,j_gene,v_gene,abundance,CDR3nt,CDR3aa
-,TRBJ1-1,TRBV4-1,few,TGCGCCAGCAGCCAATCCTGGGGCACTGAAGCTTTCTTT,CASSQSWGTEAFF
-,TRBJ1-1,TRBV25-1,many,TGTGCCAGCAGTGAAGGACCTGAAGCTTTCTTT,CASSEGPEAFF
TRBD2,TRBJ2-3,TRBV7-2,few,TGTGCCAGCAGCACCCAACCGGGACTAGCCACAGATACGCAGTATTTT,CASSTQPGLATDTQYF
TRBD2,TRBJ2-1,TRBV18,many,TGTGCCAGCTCATCCCGGACTAGCGGGAACTACAATGAGCAGTTCTTC,CASSSRTSGNYNEQFF
-,TRBJ2-3,TRBV29-1,many,TGCAGCGTTTACAGGGCAGATACGCAGTATTTT,CSVYRADTQYF
-,TRBJ2-2,TRBV12-3/TRBV12-4,few,TGTGCCAGCAGCCTAGGAACCGGGGAGCTGTTTTTT,CASSLGTGELFF
-,TRBJ1-5,TRBV6-1,few,TGTGCCATCAAACGGAAGGACAGTTTTCAGGATTTGAATCAGCCCCAGCATTTT,CAIKRKDSFQDLNQPQHF
TRBD2,TRBJ2-7,TRBV20-1,many,TGCAGTGCTACCGGGACTAGCGGGAACATCTTC,CSATGTSGNIF
-,TRBJ2-3,TRBV25-1,many,TGTGCCAGCAGTGAAATTTTGGTTCCAGATACGCAGTATTTT,CASSEILVPDTQYF
-,TRBJ1-1,TRBV29-1,-,TGCAGCGTTGGGACTGAAGCTTTCTTT,CSVGTEAFF
-,TRBJ1-1,TRBV12-3/TRBV12-4,few,TGTGCCAGCAGGATCACAGGGAAAACCAACACTGAAGCTTTCTTT,CASRITGKTNTEAFF
-,TRBJ2-3,TRBV5-4,many,TGTGCCAGCAGCTTACCTAGCCCAGATACGCAGTATTTT,CASSLPSPDTQYF
-,TRBJ1-6,TRBV12-3/TRBV12-4,many,TGTGCCAGCAGTTTGAACGGGTTATATAATTCACCCCTCCACTTT,CASSLNGLYNSPLHF
TRBD2,TRBJ2-5,TRBV20-1,many,TGCAGTGCTAGCCTAACTAGCGAAGAGACCCAGTACTTC,CSASLTSEETQYF
-,TRBJ1-3,TRBV5-5,many,TGTGCCAGCAGCTCAGAGACTGGAAACACCATATATTTT,CASSSETGNTIYF
TRBD1,TRBJ1-3,TRBV15,many,TGTGCCACCAGCAGAGACGGGGGACAGGGGGCTGGAAACACCATATATTTT,CATSRDGGQGAGNTIYF
-,TRBJ2-1,TRBV12-3/TRBV12-4,-,TGTGCCAGCAGTTTACAACCACCAGGTAATGAGCAGTTCTTC,CASSLQPPGNEQFF
-,TRBJ1-3,TRBV7-9,few,TGTGCCAGCAGCTTCCTAGGGTCCTCCTCTGGAAACACCATATATTTT,CASSFLGSSSGNTIYF
-,TRBJ2-3,TRBV7-8,many,TGTGCCAGCAGCTCCCGTGGGGCGGGGGCCACAGATACGCAGTATTTT,CASSSRGAGATDTQYF
-,TRBJ2-6,TRBV27,-,TGTGCCAGCAGTTTCCTCGACAGGGGAGGGGGGGCCAACGTCCTGACTTTC,CASSFLDRGGGANVLTF
TRBD2,TRBJ2-7,TRBV6-7,many,TGTGCCAGCAGTGAGCGGGAGTACGCCTACGAGCAGTACTTC,CASSEREYAYEQYF
-,TRBJ1-2,TRBV5-6,few,TGTGCCAGCAACCTAGTGAGTGGAGCAGGGCTCTATGGCTACACCTTC,CASNLVSGAGLYGYTF
-,TRBJ2-4,TRBV6-1,few,TGTGCCAGCATCCAAGGGTCTAGCGCGGGCGACATTCAGTACTTC,CASIQGSSAGDIQYF
TRBD1,TRBJ2-7,TRBV10-3,many,TGTGCCATCAGTGATCAGGGGGCCTACGAGCAGTACTTC,CAISDQGAYEQYF
-,TRBJ1-1,TRBV30,few,TGTGCCTGGAGTGTAGGGGAAGAAGCTTTCTTT,CAWSVGEEAFF
TRBD1,TRBJ2-1,TRBV7-2,many,TGTGCCAGCAGCTTTACGGGACAGATGACAATTGAGCAGTTCTTC,CASSFTGQMTIEQFF
-,TRBJ2-3,TRBV5-1,many,TGCGCCAGCAGCTTGGCCGGTGTAGATACGCAGTATTTT,CASSLAGVDTQYF
-,TRBJ1-2,TRBV5-5,-,TGTGCCAGCAACCGGGACGCAAACTATGGCTACACCTTC,CASNRDANYGYTF
TRBD2,TRBJ2-3,TRBV6-6,many,TGTGCCAGCAGTGATAGCGGGGCTTACACAGATACGCAGTATTTT,CASSDSGAYTDTQYF
-,TRBJ2-5,TRBV7-2,many,TGTGCCAGCAGCTTAAGTAAAACGGGGGCCCTCCAAGAGACCCAGTACTTC,CASSLSKTGALQETQYF
-,TRBJ2-1,TRBV11-2,medium-sized,TGTGCCAGCAGCCCGGGGGCTAGCGCGTACAATGAGCAGTTCTTC,CASSPGASAYNEQFF
-,TRBJ1-1,TRBV9,-,TGTGCCAGCAGCGGACAGAATTTCATGAACACTGAAGCTTTCTTT,CASSGQNFMNTEAFF
TRBD1,TRBJ1-1,TRBV10-3,many,TGTGCCATCAGCGGGACAGGGCCTGAAGCTTTCTTT,CAISGTGPEAFF
-,TRBJ1-1,TRBV3-1,many,TGTGCCAGCAGCCCGAGGGGCACTGAAGCTTTCTTT,CASSPRGTEAFF
TRBD1,TRBJ2-1,TRBV5-1,few,TGCGCCAGCAGCTGGAATGGACAGGGCAATAATGAGCAGTTCTTC,CASSWNGQGNNEQFF
-,TRBJ2-7,TRBV7-7,many,TGTGCTAGCAGCTTAGCGGAGGGGACCGAGCAGTACTTC,CASSLAEGTEQYF
-,TRBJ2-3,TRBV21-1,many,TGTGCCAGCAGCAAGGACAGGGGCACAGATACGCAGTATTTT,CASSKDRGTDTQYF
-,TRBJ2-3,TRBV6-2/TRBV6-3,medium-sized,TGTGCCAGCAGTTACTCCGCGGAACCAGATACGCAGTATTTT,CASSYSAEPDTQYF
-,TRBJ2-3,TRBV25-1,many,TGTGCCAGCGGGGATCGGACCCTCACAGATACGCAGTATTTT,CASGDRTLTDTQYF
-,TRBJ1-1,TRBV2,many,TGTGCCAGCAGAGGACAGTCCGGGATTACGGTGAACACTGAAGCTTTCTTT,CASRGQSGITVNTEAFF
-,TRBJ2-2,TRBV6-2/TRBV6-3,many,TGTGCCAGCAGTTACCGAAGACAGTCATACACCGGGGAGCTGTTTTTT,CASSYRRQSYTGELFF
-,TRBJ2-1,TRBV6-5,-,TGTGCCAGCAGTCCTGGTCTCCCAGGCAGCAATGAGCAGTTCTTC,CASSPGLPGSNEQFF